Described below is a single TCR beta chain sequence and its context. This record belongs to a study of blood T cell repertoires in COVID-19. The CDR3 loop spans 12 amino acids. The germline V gene has CDR1 MNHEY and CDR2 SMNVEV (reference sequence). V was cut by 5 bases and J by 4 bases, with 8 bases left in between. Study processing details: Scientists estimated how many nucleated cells there were by amplifying reference gene primers. Method: immunoSEQ multiplex PCR; TCRdb's copy keeps in-frame clones and lacks some. The V and J calls and clone size are taken from that table; D and trimming were inferred from the DNA. Of about 180,000 clones listed, approximately 83% were seen once; the top ten hold 2.9%.

This TCR derives from a woman aged 60 to 75 with acute or convalescent COVID-19. The rearrangement links TRBV27 to TRBJ1-2; tentatively, D is TRBD1 (5 bases). The sequenced material came from peripheral blood. As DNA, the CDR3 is TGTGCCAGCAGTAGGGGCGGCTATGGCTACACCTTC. Translation gives CASSRGGYGYTF.